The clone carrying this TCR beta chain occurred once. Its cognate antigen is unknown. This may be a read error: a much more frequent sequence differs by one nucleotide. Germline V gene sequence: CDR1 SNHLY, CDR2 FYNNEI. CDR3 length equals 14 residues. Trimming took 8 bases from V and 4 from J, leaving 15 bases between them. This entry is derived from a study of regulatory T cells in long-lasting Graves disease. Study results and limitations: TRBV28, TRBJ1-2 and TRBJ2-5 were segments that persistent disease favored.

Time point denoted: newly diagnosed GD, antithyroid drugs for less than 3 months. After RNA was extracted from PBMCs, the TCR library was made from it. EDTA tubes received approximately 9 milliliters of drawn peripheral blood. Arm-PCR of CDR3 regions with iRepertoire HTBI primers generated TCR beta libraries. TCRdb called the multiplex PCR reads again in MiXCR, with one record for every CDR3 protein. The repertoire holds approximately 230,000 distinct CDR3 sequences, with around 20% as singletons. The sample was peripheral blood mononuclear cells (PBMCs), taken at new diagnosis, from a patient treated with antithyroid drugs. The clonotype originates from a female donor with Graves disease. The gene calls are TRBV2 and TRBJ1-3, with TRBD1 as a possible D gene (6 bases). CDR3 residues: CASGHRVMGNTIYF. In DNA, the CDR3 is TGTGCCAGCGGACACAGGGTGATGGGAAACACCATATATTTT. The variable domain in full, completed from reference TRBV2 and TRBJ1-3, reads EPEVTQTPSHQVTQMGQEVILRCVPISNHLYFYWYRQILGQKVEFLVSFYNNEISEKSEIFDDQFSVERPDGSNFTLKIRSTKLEDSAMYFCASGHRVMGNTIYFGEGSWLTVV.